This T cell receptor beta chain was retrieved from a study of OX40 agonist ivuxolimab in advanced cancers. Study information: There were three patients with partial responses, one having hepatocellular carcinoma and two cutaneous melanoma.

Clones were read by immunoSEQ multiplex PCR, and TCRdb kept only the in-frame ones, dropping some. The data hold around 79,000 clones, with about 89% observed a single time. Notes on the study in general: Relative to CD4+, CD8+ T cells held more expanded clones on average.

In the case of this clone: The antigen is unknown.

This CDR3 spans 14 amino acids. Germline V gene sequence: CDR1 LNHDA, CDR2 SQIVND (reference sequence). V trimming: 5 bases; J trimming: 5 bases; junction bases outside the gene matches: 7. Sequencing used CD4+ or CD8+ T cells sorted from blood, obtained in a trial of the OX40 agonist ivuxolimab. The V call is TRBV19, the J call TRBJ2-5; TRBD1 matches 8 bases. The clonotype comes from an adult with an advanced solid tumor such as melanoma, head and neck, liver or kidney cancer. This CDR3 reads CASSRQGSYETQYF. CDR3 sequence (DNA): TGTGCCAGTAGTCGACAGGGGAGTTACGAGACCCAGTACTTC.